Below, 18 T cell receptor beta chains from the same sample are listed, as sequenced in a study of T cell repertoires in cytomegalovirus infection. TCRdb reprocessed the reads with MiXCR, giving one entry per CDR3 protein. Altogether about 310,000 distinct CDR3 sequences are present, 20% to 25% being singletons, with the ten largest covering roughly 14%. Antigen specificity for these receptors is unknown. Specimen: cultured PBMCs, collected from culture after CMV antigen stimulation. Receptor source: a human donor in good health (CMV status not recorded). Some clones in this sample may be carry-over from other donors' samples.

The CDR3 DNA sequence: TGTGCCAGCAGTGAAAACTTTGCCCAAGAGACCCAGTACTTC. This sequence encodes CASSENFAQETQYF. The chain is built from TRBV2 and TRBJ2-5; D call uncertain. Germline V gene sequence: CDR1 SNHLY, CDR2 FYNNEI. Deletions cut 2 bases from V and 1 base from J, with 8 bases between. The CDR3 length is 14 residues.

This clonotype was seen a few times. The rearrangement uses TRBV5-1 and TRBJ2-1; perhaps TRBD2 as D (5 bases). The germline V gene has CDR1 SGHRS and CDR2 YFSETQ. The length of the CDR3 is 14 residues. Trimming took 3 bases from V and 3 from J, leaving 10 bases between them. CDR3 bases: TGCGCCAGCAGCTCGACCGGGAACTACAATGAGCAGTTCTTC. It codes for CASSSTGNYNEQFF.

Many counts were recorded for this clonotype. The V call is TRBV7-2, the J call TRBJ2-7; D may be TRBD2 (6 bases). CDR1 is SGHTA, CDR2 FQGNSA, per germline. The ends were cut back, 3 bases at V and 3 bases at J, with 12 bases in the middle. This CDR3 spans 14 amino acids. DNA of the CDR3: TGTGCCAGCAGCTTCGGAGGGACCGGCTACGAGCAGTACTTC. The encoded protein is CASSFGGTGYEQYF. Full variable domain (rest looked up from reference TRBV7-2 and TRBJ2-7): GAGVSQSPSNKVTEKGKDVELRCDPISGHTALYWYRQSLGQGLEFLIYFQGNSAPDKSGLPSDRFSAERTGGSVSTLTIQRTQQEDSAVYLCASSFGGTGYEQYFGPGTRLTVT.

This clonotype has a handful of counts. The gene calls are TRBV7-3 and TRBJ2-2; 8 bases map to TRBD2. Per the germline V gene, CDR1 is SGHTA and CDR2 is FQGTGA. This CDR3 comprises 14 residues. V was clipped by 7 bases and J by 3 bases; unmatched bases: 4. This CDR3 is CASKAGGHTGELFF. The CDR3 nucleotides read TGTGCCAGCAAGGCGGGAGGCCACACCGGGGAGCTGTTTTTT.

The V call is TRBV7-2, the J call TRBJ2-2, with 9 bases identical to TRBD2. The germline V gene has CDR1 SGHTA and CDR2 FQGNSA. This CDR3 is 15 amino acids long. The trim removed 1 base at V and 5 bases at J, leaving 2 bases unmatched. As DNA, the CDR3 is TGTGCCAGCAGCTTAGGCGGGGGGGATACCGGGGAGCTGTTTTTT. Translating gives CASSLGGGDTGELFF.

This clonotype was observed a few times. This chain connects TRBV7-3 to TRBJ2-3, with D maybe TRBD2 (6 bases). Trimming removed 5 bases from V and 6 bases from J, with 18 bases in between. This CDR3 has 15 residues. Germline assignment: CDR1 SGHTA and CDR2 FQGTGA. The CDR3: CASSPMQRVGDTQYF. CDR3 nucleotide sequence: TGTGCCAGCAGCCCCATGCAGCGGGTGGGGGATACGCAGTATTTT.

The CDR3 nucleotides read TGTGCCAGCAGCCAAGCGGCCAGGGGGGGAAGAGCCACTGAAGCTTTCTTT. It specifies CASSQAARGGRATEAFF. V usage is TRBV7-2 and J usage is TRBJ1-1, with 7 bases matching TRBD1. The CDR3 length is 17 residues. Germline V gene lookup returns CDR1 SGHTA and CDR2 FQGNSA. V lost 5 bases to trimming and J lost 4 bases; unmatched junction nucleotides: 16. The full variable domain, with the rest looked up from reference TRBV7-2 and TRBJ1-1, is GAGVSQSPSNKVTEKGKDVELRCDPISGHTALYWYRQSLGQGLEFLIYFQGNSAPDKSGLPSDRFSAERTGGSVSTLTIQRTQQEDSAVYLCASSQAARGGRATEAFFGQGTRLTVV.

This clonotype was seen repeatedly, ten times or more. The chain links TRBV7-2 to TRBJ2-1, with 10 positions matching TRBD1. CDR1 is SGHTA and CDR2 is FQGNSA in the germline V gene. The CDR3 covers 16 residues. V lost 4 bases, J lost 7 bases, and 10 bases stayed unmatched. CDR3 nucleotide sequence: TGTGCCAGCAGCTCACTCCCGGGACAGGGGACGAATGAGCAGTTCTTC. This encodes CASSSLPGQGTNEQFF.

The chain carries TRBV24-1 and TRBJ2-1; 15 bases match TRBD2. With 4 bases clipped from V and 7 bases from J, the junction kept 4 bases outside the gene matches. Per the germline V gene, CDR1 is KGHDR and CDR2 is SFDVKD. CDR3 length: 16 residues. The CDR3 DNA sequence: TGTGCCACCAGTGACCGGACTAGCGGGAGGGTTAATGAGCAGTTCTTC. The encoded protein is CATSDRTSGRVNEQFF.

V is TRBV27 and J is TRBJ2-1, with 7 bases identical to TRBD1. Germline V gene lookup returns CDR1 MNHEY and CDR2 SMNVEV (reference sequence). V lost 2 bases, J lost 5 bases, and 6 bases stayed unmatched. This CDR3 comprises 15 residues. DNA for the CDR3: TGTGCCAGCAGTTTAGAGGGGGCCCCGGACAATGAGCAGTTCTTC. Translating it yields CASSLEGAPDNEQFF.

This clonotype was observed a few times. The genes are TRBV2 and TRBJ2-3; possibly TRBD1 for D (6 bases). The CDR3 spans 16 residues. V lost 4 bases to trimming and J lost 5 bases, with 19 bases between them. Germline V gene sequence: CDR1 SNHLY, CDR2 FYNNEI. The CDR3 is CASSGTTGIGGDTQYF. Written as DNA, the CDR3 is TGTGCCAGCAGTGGGACAACAGGGATCGGTGGAGATACGCAGTATTTT.

A few counts support this clonotype. The J gene is TRBJ2-1, the V gene TRBV7-9; 8 positions match TRBD2. J gave up 8 bases and V 4 bases, and 1 base lay outside the gene matches. CDR3 length: 12 residues. CDR1 and CDR2 (germline): SEHNR, FQNEAQ (reference sequence). CDR3: CASSYSGDEQFF. Written as DNA, the CDR3 is TGTGCCAGCAGCTATAGCGGGGATGAGCAGTTCTTC.

This clonotype was seen more than once but under ten times. V gene TRBV5-6 combines with J gene TRBJ2-2, with 11 bases that match TRBD2. Trimming removed 1 base from V and 7 bases from J; junction bases left unmatched: 3. CDR3 length equals 15 residues. CDR1 is SGHDT, CDR2 YYEEEE, per germline. The CDR3 DNA sequence: TGTGCCAGCAGCTTGACTAGCGGGAGAGGCGGGGAGCTGTTTTTT. Protein: CASSLTSGRGGELFF.

This sequence joins TRBV19 and TRBJ1-1, with 7 positions matching TRBD1. Germline V gene lookup returns CDR1 LNHDA and CDR2 SQIVND (reference sequence). V lost 0 bases, J lost 10 bases, and 5 bases stayed unmatched. The CDR3 has 13 residues. The CDR3 region is CASSIDRQGSAFF. The CDR3 DNA follows: TGTGCCAGTAGTATAGATCGACAGGGTTCAGCTTTCTTT. Drawing the rest from reference TRBV19 and TRBJ1-1, the complete variable domain is DGGITQSPKYLFRKEGQNVTLSCEQNLNHDAMYWYRQDPGQGLRLIYYSQIVNDFQKGDIAEGYSVSREKKESFPLTVTSAQKNPTAFYLCASSIDRQGSAFFGQGTRLTVV.

The chain couples TRBV20-1 to TRBJ2-5, with D possibly matching TRBD2 (6 bases). The ends were cut back, 0 bases at V and 2 bases at J, with 10 bases in the middle. The CDR3 has 14 amino acids. Germline V CDR1 and CDR2: DFQATT, SNEGSKA (reference sequence). DNA for the CDR3: TGCAGTGCTAGAGATTTGACTAGTCAAGAGACCCAGTACTTC. The encoded protein is CSARDLTSQETQYF.

The table lists this clonotype with a few counts. The V gene is TRBV19, the J gene TRBJ1-5, with D perhaps matching TRBD1 (5 bases). V lost 3 bases to trimming and J lost 5 bases, with 8 bases between them. The CDR3 loop spans 13 amino acids. The germline CDR1 and CDR2 sequences are LNHDA and SQIVND (reference sequence). The CDR3 DNA is TGTGCCAGTAGTATCAGGGCCGATCAGCCCCAGCATTTT. This translates into CASSIRADQPQHF.

This clonotype occurred many times. The chain carries TRBV19 and TRBJ2-1; 13 bases fit TRBD2. This CDR3 is 15 amino acids long. The trim removed 4 bases at V and 8 bases at J, leaving 5 bases unmatched. The germline CDR1 and CDR2 sequences are LNHDA and SQIVND (reference sequence). CDR3 protein: CASSTGLAGVYEQFF. The DNA for the CDR3 is TGTGCCAGTAGTACTGGACTAGCGGGAGTGTATGAGCAGTTCTTC.

The chain links TRBV28 to TRBJ2-5; 9 nucleotides line up with TRBD1. CDR1 and CDR2 from the germline V gene are MDHEN and SYDVKM. The CDR3 has 12 amino acids. The CDR3 sequence: CGAGQGYETQYF. The CDR3 DNA is TGTGGAGCGGGACAGGGATACGAGACCCAGTACTTC.